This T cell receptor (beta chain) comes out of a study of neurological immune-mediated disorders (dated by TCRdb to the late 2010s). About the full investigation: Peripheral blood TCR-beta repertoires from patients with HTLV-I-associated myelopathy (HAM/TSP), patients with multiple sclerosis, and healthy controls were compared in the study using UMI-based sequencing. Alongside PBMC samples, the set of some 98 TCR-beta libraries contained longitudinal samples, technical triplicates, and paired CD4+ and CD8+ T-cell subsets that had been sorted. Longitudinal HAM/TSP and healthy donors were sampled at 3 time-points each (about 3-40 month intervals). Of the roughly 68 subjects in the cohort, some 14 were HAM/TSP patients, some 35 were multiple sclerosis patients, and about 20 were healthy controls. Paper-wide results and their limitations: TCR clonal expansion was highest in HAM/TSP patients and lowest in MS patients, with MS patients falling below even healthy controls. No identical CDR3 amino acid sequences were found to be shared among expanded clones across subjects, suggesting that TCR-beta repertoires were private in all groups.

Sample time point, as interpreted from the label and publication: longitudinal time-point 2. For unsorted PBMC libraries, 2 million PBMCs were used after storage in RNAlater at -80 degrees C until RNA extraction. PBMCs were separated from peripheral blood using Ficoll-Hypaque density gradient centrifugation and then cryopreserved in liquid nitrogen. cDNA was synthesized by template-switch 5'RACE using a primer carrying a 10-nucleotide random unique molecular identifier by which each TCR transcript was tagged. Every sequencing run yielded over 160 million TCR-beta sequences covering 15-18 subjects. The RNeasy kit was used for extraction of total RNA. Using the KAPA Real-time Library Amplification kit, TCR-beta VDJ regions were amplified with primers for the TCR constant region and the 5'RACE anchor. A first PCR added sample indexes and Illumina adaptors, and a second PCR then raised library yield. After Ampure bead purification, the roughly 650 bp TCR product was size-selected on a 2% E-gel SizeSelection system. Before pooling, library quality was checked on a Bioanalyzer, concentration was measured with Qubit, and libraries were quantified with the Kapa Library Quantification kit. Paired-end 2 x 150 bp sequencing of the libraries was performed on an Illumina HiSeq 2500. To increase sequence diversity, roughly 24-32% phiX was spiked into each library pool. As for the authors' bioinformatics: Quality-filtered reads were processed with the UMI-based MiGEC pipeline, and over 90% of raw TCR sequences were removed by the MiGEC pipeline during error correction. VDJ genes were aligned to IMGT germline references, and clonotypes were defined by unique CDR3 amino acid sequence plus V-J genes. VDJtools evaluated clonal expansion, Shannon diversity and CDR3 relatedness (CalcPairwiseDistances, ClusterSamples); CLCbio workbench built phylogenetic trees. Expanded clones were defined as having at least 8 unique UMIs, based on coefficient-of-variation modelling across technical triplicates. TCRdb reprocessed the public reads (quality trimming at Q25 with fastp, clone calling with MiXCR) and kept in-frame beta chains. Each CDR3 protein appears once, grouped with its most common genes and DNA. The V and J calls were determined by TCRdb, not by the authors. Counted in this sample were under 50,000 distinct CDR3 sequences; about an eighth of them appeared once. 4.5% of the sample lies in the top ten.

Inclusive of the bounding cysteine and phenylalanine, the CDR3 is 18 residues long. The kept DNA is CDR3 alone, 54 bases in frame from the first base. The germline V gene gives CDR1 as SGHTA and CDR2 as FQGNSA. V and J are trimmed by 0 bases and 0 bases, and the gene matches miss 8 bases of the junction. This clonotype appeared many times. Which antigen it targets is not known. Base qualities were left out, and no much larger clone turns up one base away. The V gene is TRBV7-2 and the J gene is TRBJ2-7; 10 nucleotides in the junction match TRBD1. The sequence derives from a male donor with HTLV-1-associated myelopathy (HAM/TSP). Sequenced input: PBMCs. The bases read TGTGCCAGCAGCTTAGCGCGCGGGACAGGGGTGAGCTCCTACGAGCAGTACTTC. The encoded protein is CASSLARGTGVSSYEQYF.